The 13 T cell receptor beta chains presented below share a single source sample, sequenced in a study of blood T cell repertoires in COVID-19. Data came from immunoSEQ multiplex PCR; TCRdb stores just in-frame clones and leaves some out. The sample includes a few hundred thousand clones, around 88% of them seen just once. The material sequenced was peripheral blood. The receptors here all came from a woman in her 50s with COVID-19, enrolled during active disease.

In DNA, the CDR3 is TGTGCCAGCTCACCACTTCAGGGGGCCAACACCGGGGAGCTGTTTTTT. This gives the protein CASSPLQGANTGELFF. The genes are TRBV18 and TRBJ2-2; 8 nucleotides line up with TRBD1. Per germline, CDR1 KGHSH and CDR2 LQKENI. The V gene end was trimmed by 1 base and the J gene end by 2 bases; junction bases not matched to a gene: 3. There are 16 residues in the CDR3.

CDR3: CAVREGEANTEAFF. In DNA form, the CDR3 reads TGTGCCGTTAGGGAGGGGGAGGCAAACACTGAAGCTTTCTTT. The V gene is TRBV19, the J gene TRBJ1-1; D is possibly TRBD1 (6 bases). The CDR3 loop spans 14 amino acids. CDR1 and CDR2 (germline): LNHDA, SQIVND (reference sequence). The V end was cut by 11 bases, the J end by 2 bases, with 18 bases between.

The V call is TRBV11-2, the J call TRBJ1-2; D unclear. Trimming removed 2 bases at V and 2 bases at J, with 9 bases between. Germline-derived CDR1 and CDR2 are SGHAT and FQNNGV. The CDR3 totals 14 residues. The CDR3 sequence is CASSLRPGNYGYTF. The CDR3 DNA sequence: TGTGCCAGCAGCTTACGACCGGGGAACTATGGCTACACCTTC.

The CDR3 DNA follows: TGCGCCAGCACCCCCAAGAACACTGAAGCTTTCTTT. This translates into CASTPKNTEAFF. This rearrangement joins TRBV5-1 to TRBJ1-1; D gene ambiguous. Germline V gives CDR1 SGHRS, CDR2 YFSETQ. This CDR3 region has 12 residues. V lost 6 bases and J lost 1, with 7 bases in between.

The rearrangement uses TRBV4-2 and TRBJ1-5; the D gene is possibly TRBD1 (5 bases). The CDR3 extends over 16 amino acids. Trimming pared 2 bases from V and 6 bases from J, leaving 17 bases between. Germline CDR1 LGHNA, CDR2 YNFKEQ. The CDR3 region is CASSQMADQGTQPQHF. CDR3 coding DNA: TGTGCCAGCAGCCAAATGGCCGATCAGGGTACTCAGCCCCAGCATTTT.

The gene calls are TRBV2 and TRBJ1-3; 9 positions agree with TRBD1. J gave up 6 bases and V 7 bases, and 7 bases lay outside the gene matches. The germline V gene has CDR1 SNHLY and CDR2 FYNNEI. There are 14 residues in the CDR3. CDR3 residues: CASTPRTGVNTIYF. CDR3 sequence (DNA): TGTGCCAGCACTCCCAGGACAGGGGTAAACACCATATATTTT.

The chain joins TRBV7-6 to TRBJ2-3; no clear D. The CDR3 length is 12 residues. Deletions cut 3 bases from V and 5 bases from J, with 6 bases between. CDR1 is SGHVS, CDR2 FNYEAQ, per germline. The CDR3 here is CASSLTGDTQYF. CDR3 nucleotide sequence: TGTGCCAGCAGCTTGACGGGAGATACGCAGTATTTT. The entire variable domain, with the rest obtained from reference TRBV7-6 and TRBJ2-3, is as follows: GAGVSQSPRYKVTKRGQDVALRCDPISGHVSLYWYRQALGQGPEFLTYFNYEAQQDKSGLPNDRFSAERPEGSISTLTIQRTEQRDSAMYRCASSLTGDTQYFGPGTRLTVL.

This chain uses TRBV5-1 with TRBJ2-3, with 12 bases matching TRBD2. The CDR3 runs to 18 residues. Trimming at V came to 7 bases and at J to 6 bases, leaving 18 bases not matched to a gene. CDR1 is SGHRS, CDR2 YFSETQ, per germline. The CDR3 bases are TGCGCCAGCTCCTCCCCCACTAGCGGGGGGAACCTTGTGGATACGCAGTATTTT. This codes for CASSSPTSGGNLVDTQYF.

The chain couples TRBV5-1 to TRBJ1-1, with a possible D match to TRBD1 (6 bases). Per the germline V gene, CDR1 is SGHRS and CDR2 is YFSETQ. The CDR3 spans 15 residues. Trimming cost V 4 bases and J 4 bases, with 17 bases left between them. The CDR3 sequence is CASSPLQGRGTEAFF. The CDR3 nucleotides are TGCGCCAGCAGCCCCCTGCAGGGGAGGGGCACTGAAGCTTTCTTT. Full variable domain (outside the CDR3, taken from reference TRBV5-1 and TRBJ1-1): KAGVTQTPRYLIKTRGQQVTLSCSPISGHRSVSWYQQTPGQGLQFLFEYFSETQRNKGNFPGRFSGRQFSNSRSEMNVSTLELGDSALYLCASSPLQGRGTEAFFGQGTRLTVV.

The chain employs TRBV7-2 and TRBJ1-2, with TRBD1 matching over 8 bases. The CDR3 consists of 14 residues. Germline V CDR1 and CDR2: SGHTA, FQGNSA. Trimming removed 4 bases from V and 7 bases from J; junction bases left unmatched: 8. CDR3 in DNA: TGTGCCAGCAGCTCAGGACAGGGCCAGGGTGGCTACACCTTC. This sequence encodes CASSSGQGQGGYTF.

This clone showed up just once. The V call is TRBV11-2, the J call TRBJ1-2; D remains ambiguous. The CDR3 has 16 amino acids. Germline loops: CDR1 SGHAT, CDR2 FQNNGV. V was trimmed by 1 base and J by 7 bases, leaving 19 bases between them. CDR3 sequence: CASSLGGLLFVGGYTF. The CDR3 DNA sequence: TGTGCCAGCAGCTTAGGTGGGCTGCTGTTCGTAGGTGGCTACACCTTC.

This chain joins TRBV7-9 and TRBJ2-2, with D maybe TRBD2 (6 bases). Per the germline V gene, CDR1 is SEHNR and CDR2 is FQNEAQ (reference sequence). V lost 4 bases and J lost 13, with 28 bases in between. The CDR3 loop spans 17 amino acids. CDR3 DNA: TGTGCCAGCAGCTCCACTGGGACTGCCCGAATTTTGTATGGGCTGTTTTTT. Protein sequence: CASSSTGTARILYGLFF. Looking up the rest from reference TRBV7-9 and TRBJ2-2 gives the full variable domain: DTGVSQNPRHKITKRGQNVTFRCDPISEHNRLYWYRQTLGQGPEFLTYFQNEAQLEKSRLLSDRFSAERPKGSFSTLEIQRTEQGDSAMYLCASSSTGTARILYGLFFGEGSRLTVL.

The chain employs TRBV5-1 and TRBJ1-1, with TRBD1 matching 7 bases. CDR1 and CDR2 (germline): SGHRS, YFSETQ. V gave up 4 bases and J gave up 5 bases; unmatched junction bases: 11. This CDR3 is built from 15 residues. The CDR3 nucleotides are TGCGCCAGCAGCCCCGGGCCCGCAGGGGGAACTGAAGCTTTCTTT. It translates to CASSPGPAGGTEAFF.